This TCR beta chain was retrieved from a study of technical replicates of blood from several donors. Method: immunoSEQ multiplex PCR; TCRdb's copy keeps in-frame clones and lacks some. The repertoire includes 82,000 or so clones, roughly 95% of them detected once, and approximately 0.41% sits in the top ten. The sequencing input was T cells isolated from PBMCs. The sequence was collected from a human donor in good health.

The chain's CDR3 is CASIQGGFYGYTF. CDR3 DNA: TGTGCCAGCATACAGGGGGGTTTCTATGGCTACACCTTC. The chain uses TRBV2 and TRBJ1-2, with 8 bases identical to TRBD1. V lost 7 bases, J lost 4 bases, and 5 bases stayed unmatched. The CDR3 has 13 amino acids. CDR1 and CDR2 (germline): SNHLY, FYNNEI.